Listed below are T cell receptor beta chains from one sample, sequenced in a study of graft-versus-host responses after intestinal transplantation. TCRdb's table, derived via immunoSEQ multiplex PCR, lists solely in-frame clones and lacks some. The table has some 90,000 clones, roughly 90% seen once. These receptors are not linked to any known antigen. The sample here was unstimulated CD8+ T cells sorted from spleen or lymph node cells, taken before transplant. Source of these receptors: a human donor who was the organ donor for an intestinal transplant. CDR3s include the opening cysteine and the closing phenylalanine or tryptophan. The D gene is left open where the match is weak. Some rows mark clone size as missing; the rest say once, few, many or name a class of expanded clone.

abundance	d_gene	j_gene	v_gene	CDR3nt	CDR3aa
.	TRBD1	TRBJ1-1	TRBV28	TGTGCCAGCAGCCCTAGGGACAGGCTGAACACTGAAGCTTTCTTT	CASSPRDRLNTEAFF
.	.	TRBJ2-4	TRBV7-4	TGTGCCAGCAGCAGGGGCGGGGTGGACATTCAGTACTTC	CASSRGGVDIQYF
.	.	TRBJ2-1	TRBV5-4	TGTGCCAGCAGCTTGGGGCGGGGCAATGAGCAGTTCTTC	CASSLGRGNEQFF
once	TRBD2	TRBJ2-5	TRBV16	TGTGCCAGCGGGACTAGCGGAGAGACCCAGTACTTC	CASGTSGETQYF
.	.	TRBJ2-5	TRBV19	TGTGCCAGTAGCGGGGACACGCACCAAGAGACCCAGTACTTC	CASSGDTHQETQYF
.	TRBD2	TRBJ2-1	TRBV29-1	TGCAGCGTTGGGACTAGCGGGGACTCCTACAATGAGCAGTTCTTC	CSVGTSGDSYNEQFF
.	.	TRBJ2-7	TRBV28	TGTGCCAGCAGTTTGGGACAAATCTACGAGCAGTACTTC	CASSLGQIYEQYF
.	.	TRBJ2-4	TRBV6-5	TGTGCCAGCAGTTCCCCGACCGCGGTAAACATTCAGTACTTC	CASSSPTAVNIQYF
.	.	TRBJ1-6	TRBV19	TGTGCCAGTAGCCTCCAGGGGTTTTCACCCCTCCACTTT	CASSLQGFSPLHF
.	TRBD2	TRBJ2-5	TRBV7-3	TGTGCCAGCAGCTTAGGACTAGCGGGGCTCGGAGAGACCCAGTACTTC	CASSLGLAGLGETQYF
.	.	TRBJ2-3	TRBV7-3	TGTGCCAGCAGCCTCATAGGGGGACCCACAGATACGCAGTATTTT	CASSLIGGPTDTQYF
.	.	TRBJ1-1	TRBV4-3	TGCGCCAGCAGCCAAGTGGGGGGGAACACTGAAGCTTTCTTT	CASSQVGGNTEAFF
.	TRBD1	TRBJ1-2	TRBV4-1	TGCGCCAGCAGCCAAGAGGGGACAGCTGGTGGCTACACCTTC	CASSQEGTAGGYTF
.	.	TRBJ1-6	TRBV27	TGTGCCAGCAGTTATGTTTCCTATTCACCCCTCCACTTT	CASSYVSYSPLHF
.	.	TRBJ2-7	TRBV28	TGTGCCAGCAGTTTAGTGGCAGGGGTCGCCTACGAGCAGTACTTC	CASSLVAGVAYEQYF
.	.	TRBJ2-1	TRBV19	TGTGCCAGTAGTATTTCAGGGTCGGGCTACAATGAGCAGTTCTTC	CASSISGSGYNEQFF
.	.	TRBJ2-7	TRBV19	TGTGCCAGTAGCGGGAACTCCTACGAGCAGTACTTC	CASSGNSYEQYF
.	.	TRBJ2-2	TRBV9	TGTGCCAGCAGCGCCCCCCCACCAGGGACCGGGGAGCTGTTTTTT	CASSAPPPGTGELFF
once	.	TRBJ1-2	TRBV7-9	TGTGCCAGCAGCTCGGAGGGAGCCTCCTATGGCTACACCTTC	CASSSEGASYGYTF
.	.	TRBJ1-2	TRBV4-3	TGCGCCAGCAGCCAAGCTGGGGAGGTGTTTGGCTACACCTTC	CASSQAGEVFGYTF
.	.	TRBJ2-1	TRBV4-3	TGCGCCAGCAGCCCATCGTCACTATCCTACAATGAGCAGTTCTTC	CASSPSSLSYNEQFF
.	TRBD2	TRBJ2-1	TRBV29-1	TGCAGCGGAGCCGGGACTAGCGGGGGGAAGGGTAATGAGCAGTTCTTC	CSGAGTSGGKGNEQFF
.	.	TRBJ2-4	TRBV27	TGTGCCAGCAGTTTCGCCGGGAGCCGGCAGTACTTC	CASSFAGSRQYF
.	TRBD1	TRBJ2-1	TRBV19	TGTGCCAGTAGACTGGGACAGGTGAATGAGCAGTTCTTC	CASRLGQVNEQFF
.	TRBD1	TRBJ2-7	TRBV4-1	TGCGCCAGCAGCCAAGGAGGGACAGGATACGAGCAGTACTTC	CASSQGGTGYEQYF
.	.	TRBJ2-7	TRBV27	TGTGCCAGCAGGGACATTTTCTACGAGCAGTACTTC	CASRDIFYEQYF
.	TRBD2	TRBJ2-3	TRBV5-4	TGTGCCAGCAGCTTCCTAGCGGGGAGCACAGATACGCAGTATTTT	CASSFLAGSTDTQYF
once	.	TRBJ2-5	TRBV18	TGTGCCAGCTCACCCAGATCCAAGAACGGGGAGACCCAGTACTTC	CASSPRSKNGETQYF
.	TRBD1	TRBJ2-2	TRBV7-7	TGTGCCAGCAGCCCGACAGGGGGCACCGGGGAGCTGTTTTTT	CASSPTGGTGELFF
.	TRBD1	TRBJ1-1	TRBV11-2	TGTGCCAGCAGCTTGGGGACAGGGGTTAAGGCTTTCTTT	CASSLGTGVKAFF
.	.	TRBJ2-5	TRBV7-3	TGTGCCAGCAGCTCGGGACTGGAAGGGACCCAGTACTTC	CASSSGLEGTQYF
.	TRBD1	TRBJ2-7	TRBV10-3	TGTGCCATCAGTCGGGACAGTTCCTACGAGCAGTACTTC	CAISRDSSYEQYF
.	.	TRBJ2-5	TRBV18	TGTGCCAGCTCACCCCAACAGGGAAAGACCCAGTACTTC	CASSPQQGKTQYF
.	TRBD1	TRBJ1-1	TRBV4-3	TGCGCCAGCAGCCAAGCGACAGGGGGCAGCACTGAAGCTTTCTTT	CASSQATGGSTEAFF